The 24 T cell receptor beta chains below come from one sample, sequenced in a study of T cell responses to AZD1222 COVID-19 vaccine. The method was immunoSEQ multiplex PCR; TCRdb's version includes in-frame clones alone and lacks a portion of them. The sample contains 120,000 or so clones, 90% of which appear only once. The source was peripheral blood, collected on day 0 of MenACWY control vaccination. These receptors were collected from an adult in good health.

This chain connects TRBV12-3 or TRBV12-4 to TRBJ2-7; no firm D call. The CDR3 loop spans 13 amino acids. V was clipped by 8 bases and J by 2 bases, with 13 bases between them. CDR3 in amino acids: CASGPGFAYEQYF. The CDR3, as DNA: TGTGCCAGCGGTCCGGGTTTCGCCTACGAGCAGTACTTC.

The CDR3 sequence is CASSLGVNSYEQYF. In nucleotides, the CDR3 is TGTGCCAGCAGTCTAGGAGTGAACTCCTACGAGCAGTACTTC. The rearrangement joins TRBV28 to TRBJ2-7, with no clear D. This CDR3 spans 14 amino acids. Germline V lookup: CDR1 MDHEN, CDR2 SYDVKM. V gave up 5 bases and J gave up 0 bases, with 11 bases separating them.

This chain uses TRBV3-1 (or the pseudogene TRBV3-2) with TRBJ2-1, with TRBD2 matching over 12 bases. Germline V lookup: CDR1 LGHDT, CDR2 YNNKEL (reference sequence). V shed 4 bases, J shed 4 bases, and the junction held 8 bases outside the gene matches. CDR3 size: 17 residues. CDR3 loop: CASSPGLAGTLYNEQFF. The CDR3 bases are TGTGCCAGCAGCCCGGGACTAGCGGGTACCCTATACAATGAGCAGTTCTTC.

This clone was detected a few times. This chain uses TRBV27 with TRBJ1-2; 7 bases agree with TRBD1. Germline CDR1 MNHEY, CDR2 SMNVEV (reference sequence). The CDR3 covers 14 residues. V gave up 6 bases and J gave up 5 bases; unmatched junction bases: 9. The CDR3 region has the DNA TGTGCCAGCAGACCCACGGGACAGATATATGGCTACACCTTC. It encodes CASRPTGQIYGYTF.

This clone was recorded only once. V and J are TRBV3-1 (or the pseudogene TRBV3-2) and TRBJ2-5, with 7 bases matching TRBD2. Germline CDR1 LGHDT, CDR2 YNNKEL (reference sequence). The V segment lost 4 bases and the J segment 2 bases; nucleotides outside the gene matches: 7. CDR3 length equals 15 residues. The CDR3 DNA is TGTGCCAGCAGCCTACTCTTCGGGGGGCAAGAGACCCAGTACTTC. It specifies CASSLLFGGQETQYF.

This clone was counted a single time. An end of the junction differs from the germline gene, which may be a read error. V and J are TRBV27 and TRBJ2-7; a weak D match, TRBD2 (6 bases). CDR1 MNHEY and CDR2 SMNVEV come from the germline V gene (reference sequence). CDR3 length: 14 amino acids. The CDR3 loop reads CASSLSIGGLVTTF. The CDR3 bases are TGTGCCAGCAGTTTATCGATTGGAGGGCTAGTTACCACCTTC.

The gene calls are TRBV19 and TRBJ1-1; 10 nucleotides agree with TRBD1. The CDR3 length is 14 residues. Germline CDR1 is LNHDA and CDR2 is SQIVND (reference sequence). Trimming at V came to 1 base and at J to 4 bases, leaving 0 bases not matched to a gene. CDR3 coding DNA: TGTGCCAGTAGTATAGGACAGGGGGCCACTGAAGCTTTCTTT. Protein product: CASSIGQGATEAFF.

DNA of the CDR3: TGTGCCAGCAGCCCCTCAGTAACCTATGGCTACACCTTC. Its protein is CASSPSVTYGYTF. The genes are TRBV27 and TRBJ1-2; D is unclear. V was pared by 6 bases and J by 4 bases, with 12 bases between. CDR1 is MNHEY, CDR2 SMNVEV, per germline (reference sequence). This CDR3 region has 13 residues.

The chain uses TRBV5-4 and TRBJ2-1, with 13 nucleotides matching TRBD2. Germline assignment: CDR1 SGHNT and CDR2 YYREEE (reference sequence). The V and J ends lost 4 bases and 6 bases, in that order; junction bases with no gene match: 13. This CDR3 has 18 residues. The CDR3 loop reads CASSPTGLAGWAGNEQFF. CDR3 bases: TGTGCCAGCAGCCCGACGGGACTAGCGGGATGGGCCGGCAATGAGCAGTTCTTC. Using reference TRBV5-4 and TRBJ2-1 for the parts outside the CDR3, the full variable domain is ETGVTQSPTHLIKTRGQQVTLRCSSQSGHNTVSWYQQALGQGPQFIFQYYREEENGRGNFPPRFSGLQFPNYSSELNVNALELDDSALYLCASSPTGLAGWAGNEQFFGPGTRLTVL.

The genes are TRBV12-3 or TRBV12-4 and TRBJ2-1; D remains unclear. The CDR3 covers 13 residues. Trimming removed 5 bases from V and 4 bases from J, with 9 bases in between. The CDR3 sequence is CASSPSTYNEQFF. The CDR3 nucleotides read TGTGCCAGCAGTCCTAGTACTTACAATGAGCAGTTCTTC.

CDR3 in amino acids: CASSVASGGAIDTQYF. The CDR3 nucleotides are TGTGCCAGCAGCGTAGCTAGCGGGGGGGCCATAGATACGCAGTATTTT. The rearrangement links TRBV9 to TRBJ2-3; TRBD2 aligns across 12 bases. The germline V gene has CDR1 SGDLS and CDR2 YYNGEE. The CDR3 contains 16 residues. The junction had 4 bases not matched to a gene; V was cut back by 0 bases and J by 5 bases.

The chain recombines TRBV10-1 with TRBJ1-1; D may be TRBD1 (6 bases). The CDR3 totals 15 residues. Germline assignment: CDR1 WNHNN and CDR2 SYGVQD (reference sequence). Deletions cut 2 bases from V and 6 bases from J, with 16 bases between. For the CDR3, the DNA is TGCGCCAGCAGTGAGGTTCTAGGGGGAGTCGCTGAAGCTTTCTTT. Translating gives CASSEVLGGVAEAFF.

V is TRBV12-3 or TRBV12-4 and J is TRBJ1-4, with no clear D. Trimming removed 6 bases at V and 4 bases at J, with 9 bases between. The CDR3 runs 13 residues. DNA for the CDR3: TGTGCCAGCAGGTCACAGATTAATGAAAAACTGTTTTTT. Amino acids: CASRSQINEKLFF.

The V gene is TRBV6-5, the J gene TRBJ1-5; 7 bases are a match to TRBD1. The ends lost 4 bases at V and 0 bases at J; junction bases unmatched: 6. The CDR3 has 16 amino acids. Germline V gene sequence: CDR1 MNHEY, CDR2 SVGAGI. CDR3 loop: CASSFLQGLSNQPQHF. The CDR3 bases are TGTGCCAGCAGTTTCTTACAGGGGCTTAGCAATCAGCCCCAGCATTTT.

The chain recombines TRBV28 with TRBJ2-3; no clear D gene. Germline V gene sequence: CDR1 MDHEN, CDR2 SYDVKM. The length of the CDR3 is 15 residues. The germline V and J ends were trimmed by 4 bases and 2 bases, with 13 bases remaining between them. This chain's CDR3 is CASSYTSRHTDTQYF. The CDR3 DNA reads as TGTGCCAGCAGTTACACGAGCCGGCACACAGATACGCAGTATTTT.

V gene TRBV7-9 combines with J gene TRBJ2-2, with TRBD2 as a possible D gene (5 bases). CDR3 length: 13 residues. CDR1 and CDR2 from the germline V gene are SEHNR and FQNEAQ (reference sequence). Between the trimmed V and J ends, which lost 1 base and 7 bases, there was a span of 7 bases. DNA for the CDR3: TGTGCCAGCAGCTTAGAGGGAGACGGGGAGCTGTTTTTT. Its translation: CASSLEGDGELFF.

CDR3 sequence reads: CASSLGGTGGTVKDQPQHF. CDR3 DNA: TGTGCCAGCAGTTTAGGGGGGACAGGGGGCACGGTGAAGGATCAGCCCCAGCATTTT. V usage is TRBV28 and J usage is TRBJ1-5, with 12 bases identical to TRBD1. Germline CDR1 and CDR2: MDHEN and SYDVKM. The CDR3 sequence is 19 residues long. V lost 2 bases and J lost 5; bases outside the gene matches: 13.

The chain links TRBV2 to TRBJ1-5; D unclear. V was pared by 6 bases and J by 0 bases, with 9 bases between. The CDR3 loop spans 14 amino acids. Germline assignment: CDR1 SNHLY and CDR2 FYNNEI. The CDR3 here is CASRAEHSNQPQHF. The CDR3 coding sequence is TGTGCCAGCAGGGCAGAGCATAGCAATCAGCCCCAGCATTTT.

CDR3 sequence: CASSYDRGPYNEQFF. CDR3 DNA sequence: TGTGCCAGCAGCTACGACAGGGGGCCCTACAATGAGCAGTTCTTC. The rearrangement uses TRBV5-6 and TRBJ2-1, with 10 positions matching TRBD1. V shed 3 bases and J 2 bases; nucleotides not matched to a gene: 2. CDR1 is SGHDT, CDR2 YYEEEE, per germline. CDR3 size: 15 residues.

The gene calls are TRBV12-2 and TRBJ2-2; the D call in the table, TRBD1, was not verified against the DNA. TRBV12-2 is a recognized pseudogene. This CDR3 has 17 residues. CDR3 protein: CASRLEMTGTNTGELFF. The CDR3 bases are TGTGCAAGTCGCTTAGAAATGACAGGGACGAACACCGGGGAGCTGTTTTTT.

The chain uses TRBV11-2 and TRBJ2-3; D is possibly TRBD2 (6 bases). Germline V gene data show CDR1 as SGHAT and CDR2 as FQNNGV. V lost 1 base, J lost 0 bases, and 17 bases lay in between. The CDR3 has 18 amino acids. Here the CDR3 DNA reads TGTGCCAGCAGCTTAGGATTATGGGGACTGCTTAGCACAGATACGCAGTATTTT. As protein: CASSLGLWGLLSTDTQYF.

The gene calls are TRBV28 and TRBJ2-3; 9 nucleotides match TRBD1. Germline V gene data show CDR1 as MDHEN and CDR2 as SYDVKM. The ends lost 2 bases at V and 7 bases at J; junction bases unmatched: 13. The CDR3 consists of 17 residues. The CDR3 spells CASSLRPTGGDVNTQYF. The CDR3 coding sequence is TGTGCCAGCAGTTTACGGCCCACAGGGGGCGATGTAAATACGCAGTATTTT.

This clone has only one observation. The V and J genes are TRBV5-4 and TRBJ1-1, with D unclear. Germline-derived CDR1 and CDR2 are SGHNT and YYREEE (reference sequence). V lost 6 bases and J lost 1, with 13 bases in between. This CDR3 contains 14 residues. The CDR3 DNA sequence: TGTGCCAGCAACCTAAAGTGGGGGAACACTGAAGCTTTCTTT. Encoded protein: CASNLKWGNTEAFF.

This chain uses TRBV6-5 with TRBJ1-2; tentatively, D is TRBD1 (5 bases). The CDR3 contains 14 residues. From germline, CDR1 is MNHEY and CDR2 SVGAGI. V shed 6 bases and J shed 8 bases, with 19 bases lying between them. The CDR3 region has the DNA TGTGCCAGCAGGATGACAGTCTGGGGTAGCGGCTACACCTTC. Its protein is CASRMTVWGSGYTF.